Sequencing of this T cell receptor beta chain was carried out in a study of CD8 T cells in Susac syndrome. A quantity of 0.5 to 1 ug RNA underwent reverse transcription using random hexamers. In TCRdb, the immunoSEQ multiplex PCR reads were re-called with MiXCR into one record per CDR3 protein. Here the sample spans 150,000 to 200,000 distinct CDR3 sequences, roughly 96% being singletons. General study results and limits: It was acknowledged by the study that relatively few individuals were included in its TCR sequencing and HLA analysis.

The CDR3 totals 13 residues. The germline V gene encodes CDR1 SGHAT and CDR2 FQNNGV. Comments on this clonotype: Its antigen is still unknown. An end of the junction differs from the germline gene, which may be a read error.

The source is a human donor with multiple sclerosis. The material sequenced was CD4+ T cells from PBMCs. This chain links TRBV11-2 with TRBJ2-5; D is unclear. This CDR3 reads CASSSLFEETQHF. The CDR3 DNA reads as TGTGCCAGCAGCTCGTTATTTGAGGAGACCCAGCACTTC. Together with reference TRBV11-2 and TRBJ2-5, the CDR3 gives the full variable domain: EAGVAQSPRYKIIEKRQSVAFWCNPISGHATLYWYQQILGQGPKLLIQFQNNGVVDDSQLPKDRFSAERLKGVDSTLKIQPAKLEDSAVYLCASSSLFEETQHFGPGTRLLVL.